In this sample, the clone carrying this TCR beta chain turned up once. The source of the sample is a study of blood T cell repertoires in COVID-19. Looking at the study overall: Material from acute and convalescent COVID-19 was sourced from the United States, Italy and Spain. Sample material is recorded as cDNA or gDNA derived from T cells, B-cell-depleted T cells, or PBMCs.

Germline CDR1 MDHEN, CDR2 SYDVKM. J gave up 2 bases and V 3 bases, and 3 bases lay outside the gene matches. The CDR3 totals 14 residues. Original analysis: Nucleated cell counts were estimated from reference gene primer amplification. Assay used: immunoSEQ multiplex PCR; TCRdb lists only in-frame clones, some missing. D and trimming were read from the DNA, whereas the V and J calls and clone size are those reported in that table. The sample consists of around 230,000 clones, approximately 87% of them appearing once. The sample consisted of peripheral blood. This TCR derives from a woman between 65 and 79 years old with active or convalescent COVID-19. The chain couples TRBV28 to TRBJ2-7, with 8 bases fitting TRBD2. The CDR3 sequence: CASSLVGRAYEQYF. As DNA, the CDR3 is TGTGCCAGCAGTTTGGTCGGGAGGGCCTACGAGCAGTACTTC.